Following are 3 T cell receptor beta chains from one sample sequenced in a study of PD-1 blockade in classical Hodgkin lymphoma. Only in-frame clones appear in the TCRdb table, and some are missing; sequencing was by immunoSEQ multiplex PCR. The table has thousands of clones, about 82% seen once. The time point was: cycle 4 day 1 (C4D1), after more than 5 weeks of nivolumab. Each patient relapsed following autologous stem cell transplantation, and prior brentuximab vedotin exposure differed. The specimen comprised peripheral blood mononuclear cells (PBMCs), sampled before the fourth cycle of nivolumab. These receptors came from a human donor with classical Hodgkin lymphoma.

V and J are TRBV19 and TRBJ1-1, with unresolved D. Germline V gene lookup returns CDR1 LNHDA and CDR2 SQIVND (reference sequence). The CDR3 is 16 amino acids. The V end lost 2 bases, the J end lost 2 bases, and 15 bases lay between the germline ends. This chain's CDR3 is CASSIQAWGLNTEAFF. The CDR3 coding sequence is TGTGCCAGTAGTATACAGGCGTGGGGTCTCAACACTGAAGCTTTCTTT.

This chain links TRBV6-1 with TRBJ2-3; either TRBD1 or TRBD2 may supply D (5 bases each). Germline V lookup: CDR1 MNHNS, CDR2 SASEGT. V was clipped by 0 bases and J by 4 bases, with 11 bases between them. The CDR3 is made up of 15 amino acids. CDR3 DNA: TGTGCCAGCAGTGAAGCTTACGGGGCGGCAGATACGCAGTATTTT. Protein product: CASSEAYGAADTQYF.

Written as DNA, the CDR3 is TGTGCCAGCAGACCTCACCGGGACGGCTCCTACAATGAGCAGTTCTTC. Amino acid sequence: CASRPHRDGSYNEQFF. The chain recombines TRBV7-2 with TRBJ2-1; D may be TRBD1 or TRBD2 (5 bases each). With 6 bases removed from V and 0 bases from J, the gap between germline ends came to 15 bases. This CDR3 is built from 16 residues. Germline V gene sequence: CDR1 SGHTA, CDR2 FQGNSA. The full variable domain, completed using reference TRBV7-2 and TRBJ2-1, is GAGVSQSPSNKVTEKGKDVELRCDPISGHTALYWYRQSLGQGLEFLIYFQGNSAPDKSGLPSDRFSAERTGGSVSTLTIQRTQQEDSAVYLCASRPHRDGSYNEQFFGPGTRLTVL.